The clone carrying this TCR beta chain was seen only a few times. Its specificity is unknown. Documented treatment: roughly 19 received Ad26.COV2.S at low or high dose, single or two shots; several received placebo; per-sample allocation not given. Specimens were obtained on day 63 following the first vaccine or placebo injection. This sample is part of a study of Ad26.COV2.S vaccination and SARS-CoV-2 variants. Study overall: Sample donor was a member of the COV1001 Ad26.COV2.S trial arm. Intramuscular Ad26.COV2.S at 5x10^10 or 1x10^11 viral particles.

Clones were read by immunoSEQ multiplex PCR, and TCRdb kept only the in-frame ones, dropping some. Among more than 300,000 clones listed, 88% were seen once. Germline lookup yields CDR1 ENHRY and CDR2 SYGVKD. Trimming removed 2 bases from V and 0 bases from J; junction bases left unmatched: 7. The CDR3 loop spans 16 amino acids. Study-level findings and limits: Substantial response breadth was reportedly seen for spike-specific CD8+ and CD4+ T cells after vaccination. It is possible that the TCR breadth and depth analyses underestimated the total T cell responses.

This clonotype was sampled from a person aged 18 to 65 who received the Ad26.COV2.S COVID-19 vaccine or a placebo. V and J are TRBV10-3 and TRBJ2-7; 7 bases fit TRBD1. Sequences were derived from peripheral blood, sampled in a trial of Ad26.COV2.S vaccine versus placebo. The CDR3 sequence is CAISEPTGISSYEQYF. The CDR3 coding sequence is TGTGCCATCAGTGAGCCGACAGGGATAAGCTCCTACGAGCAGTACTTC.